This T cell receptor (beta chain) is drawn from a study of blood T cell repertoires in COVID-19. Sequenced by immunoSEQ multiplex PCR; TCRdb stores in-frame clones only, minus some. The sample lists 270,000 or so clones; nearly 90% were seen once. This receptor was obtained from a middle-aged woman who had recovered from COVID-19. Material for sequencing was peripheral blood.

The DNA for the CDR3 is TGCGCCAGCAGCCAAGCCGGACAGGGTCGGACACCCCTCCACTTT. Residues: CASSQAGQGRTPLHF. V is TRBV4-3 and J is TRBJ1-6, with 8 bases matching TRBD1. The CDR3 totals 15 residues. With V trimmed by 1 base and J by 11 bases, 7 bases remained unmatched. The germline V gene encodes CDR1 LGHNA and CDR2 YSLEER.